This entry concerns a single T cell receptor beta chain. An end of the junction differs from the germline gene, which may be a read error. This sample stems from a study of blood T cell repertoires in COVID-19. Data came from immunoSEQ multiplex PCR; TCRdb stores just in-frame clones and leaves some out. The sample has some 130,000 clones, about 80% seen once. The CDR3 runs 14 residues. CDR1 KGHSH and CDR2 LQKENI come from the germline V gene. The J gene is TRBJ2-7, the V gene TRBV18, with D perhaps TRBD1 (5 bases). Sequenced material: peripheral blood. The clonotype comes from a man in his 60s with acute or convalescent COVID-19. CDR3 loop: CASSLSTASHEQYF. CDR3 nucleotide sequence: TGTGCCAGCTCACTCTCGACAGCCTCCCACGAGCAGTACTTC.